Listed below are T cell receptor beta chains from one sample, sequenced in a study of OX40 agonist ivuxolimab in advanced cancers. The assay was immunoSEQ multiplex PCR, and TCRdb's table has in-frame clones only and misses some. The repertoire holds under 20,000 clones, with roughly four fifths as singletons. The material was CD4+ or CD8+ T cells sorted from blood, obtained in a trial of the OX40 agonist ivuxolimab. These receptors originate from an adult with an advanced solid tumor such as melanoma, head and neck, liver or kidney cancer. The CDR3 runs from the conserved cysteine through the conserved F or W. D genes are given only for firm matches. Part of the rows lack a size; the others show once, few, many or a class for expanded clones.

>TRBV30|NA|TRBJ2-7|NA
TGTGCCTGGAGTAGGGACCGCTACGAGCAGTACTTC
CAWSRDRYEQYF
>TRBV18|NA|TRBJ2-3|NA
TGTGCCAGCTCACCACCGGCGGGGCCAGATACGCAGTATTTT
CASSPPAGPDTQYF
>TRBV6-1|NA|TRBJ2-1|NA
TGTGCCAGCAGTGGGACAGTCGCGTTCTTC
CASSGTVAFF
>TRBV30|NA|TRBJ1-2|NA
TGTGCCTGGAGTGTACGAGGCGAAGATGGCTACACCTTC
CAWSVRGEDGYTF
>TRBV30|TRBD1|TRBJ1-5|few
TGTGCCTGGAGTGCCCCCGGGACAGGGGGGCAGCCCCAGCATTTT
CAWSAPGTGGQPQHF
>TRBV18|NA|TRBJ1-5|NA
TGTGCCACCGCAAGGGGGAGGGAACAGCCCCAGCATTTT
CATARGREQPQHF
>TRBV10-1|TRBD2|TRBJ2-2|NA
TGCGCCAGCGGACTAGCGGGAGGGTCCACCGGGGAGCTGTTTTTT
CASGLAGGSTGELFF
>TRBV19|NA|TRBJ2-4|NA
TGTGCCAGTTGGGCAGGGACGAACATTCAGTACTTC
CASWAGTNIQYF
>TRBV7-2|NA|TRBJ2-3|NA
TGTGCCAGCAGCTTTGTGGGTGCAGATACGCAGTATTTT
CASSFVGADTQYF
>TRBV18|TRBD1|TRBJ2-1|NA
TGTGCCAGCTCGCTTCCCGGGACAGGGCGCTACAATGAGCAGTTCTTC
CASSLPGTGRYNEQFF
>TRBV27|NA|TRBJ2-7|NA
TGTGCCAGCAGTTTCCTAACGGGACGGCCGTACTTC
CASSFLTGRPYF
>TRBV28|NA|TRBJ1-2|NA
TGTGCCAGCAGTTTAGGGGTCCCCACGATGGATGGCTACACCTTC
CASSLGVPTMDGYTF
>TRBV28|NA|TRBJ2-1|NA
TGTGCCAGCAGTCCCATAAGCGCCAATGAGCAGTTCTTC
CASSPISANEQFF
>TRBV6-6|NA|TRBJ1-2|NA
TGTGCCAGCTCCCGGGGTCTTGGCTATGGCTACACCTTC
CASSRGLGYGYTF